This entry lists 8 T cell receptor beta chains sequenced from one sample in a study of shared clonotypes between healthy human individuals. Repertoires were generated with immunoSEQ multiplex PCR, while TCRdb's copy carries only in-frame clones and drops some. Of millions of clones listed, around nine tenths are singletons. The sequencing sample was made of naive CD4+ T cells sorted from blood. Subset denoted: CD45RA+ positively selected. These receptors all come from a man aged 18 to 29 in good health.

This chain joins TRBV7-6 and TRBJ2-1; a possible D gene is TRBD1 (6 bases). Trimming took off 7 bases at V and 7 bases at J, with 8 bases between the two ends. Germline-derived CDR1 and CDR2 are SGHVS and FNYEAQ. The CDR3 sequence is 11 residues long. This CDR3 is CASTQGNEQFF. The CDR3 nucleotides read TGTGCCAGCACCCAGGGGAATGAGCAGTTCTTC.

CDR3 amino acids: CASSLFVRVETQYF. The CDR3 DNA reads TGTGCCAGCAGTTTATTCGTCAGGGTCGAGACCCAGTACTTC. The rearrangement uses TRBV28 and TRBJ2-5; a weak D match, TRBD1 (5 bases). Germline values: CDR1 MDHEN, CDR2 SYDVKM. This CDR3 spans 14 amino acids. The V end was cut by 1 base, the J end by 5 bases, with 11 bases between.

The CDR3 region is CAWSVSGWNGYTF. The DNA for the CDR3 is TGTGCCTGGAGTGTATCAGGGTGGAATGGCTACACCTTC. The chain recombines TRBV30 with TRBJ1-2; D might be TRBD1 (5 bases). The CDR3 extends over 13 amino acids. V was clipped by 0 bases and J by 6 bases, with 11 bases between them. Germline V lookup: CDR1 GTSNPN, CDR2 SVGIG (reference sequence).

A note on this clone: Other nucleotide sequences from this sample produce the same CDR3. The chain recombines TRBV19 with TRBJ2-7; unclear D gene. V lost 1 base to trimming and J lost 1 base, with 8 bases between them. This CDR3 spans 14 amino acids. The V gene's germline CDR1 is LNHDA and CDR2 SQIVND (reference sequence). CDR3 sequence reads: CASSIGGGSYEQYF. The CDR3 coding sequence is TGTGCCAGTAGTATAGGAGGCGGTTCCTACGAGCAGTACTTC.

This clone was observed once. The chain carries TRBV30 and TRBJ2-3; D is uncertain. In germline, CDR1 is GTSNPN, CDR2 SVGIG (reference sequence). This CDR3 comprises 13 residues. V lost 4 bases and J 0 bases, leaving 8 bases between the germline ends. For the CDR3, the DNA is TGTGCCTGGATCCTAGGGAGCACAGATACGCAGTATTTT. This encodes CAWILGSTDTQYF.

The gene calls are TRBV11-2 and TRBJ2-5; D may be TRBD1 (5 bases). The germline V and J ends were trimmed by 0 bases and 2 bases, with 10 bases remaining between them. In germline, CDR1 is SGHAT, CDR2 FQNNGV. The CDR3 is 15 amino acids. The CDR3 DNA follows: TGTGCCAGCAGCTTAGACAGGGTTGAACAAGAGACCCAGTACTTC. This gives the protein CASSLDRVEQETQYF.

The rearrangement joins TRBV18 to TRBJ1-1, with TRBD1 identical over 10 bases. The CDR3 length is 12 residues. V lost 3 bases, J lost 10 bases, and 2 bases stayed unmatched. CDR1 is KGHSH, CDR2 LQKENI, per germline. This CDR3 is CASSPDRGSAFF. CDR3 DNA sequence: TGTGCCAGCTCACCGGACAGGGGGTCAGCTTTCTTT.

To note about this clone: Other DNA sequences in this specimen translate into the identical CDR3. In nucleotides, the CDR3 is TGCGCCAGCAGCTCCGGAGGAGGGAACTATGGCTACACCTTC. This gives the protein CASSSGGGNYGYTF. The chain recombines TRBV5-1 with TRBJ1-2; no firm D call. The CDR3 spans 14 residues. The V gene's germline CDR1 is SGHRS and CDR2 YFSETQ. V lost 3 bases and J 2 bases, leaving 11 bases between the germline ends.